Shown below are 23 T cell receptor beta chains from a single sample sequenced in a study of blood T cell repertoires in COVID-19. TCRdb's copy holds only in-frame clones and misses some; the assay was immunoSEQ multiplex PCR. The sample has approximately 290,000 clones, around 90% seen once. The sequenced material came from peripheral blood. These receptor sequences come from a man younger than 30 with active or convalescent COVID-19.

V and J are TRBV7-2 and TRBJ2-3; TRBD1 is a possible D gene (5 bases). V was cut by 1 base and J by 0 bases, with 11 bases left in between. The germline V gene encodes CDR1 SGHTA and CDR2 FQGNSA. The CDR3 consists of 16 residues. CDR3 amino acids: CASSLGQLPSTDTQYF. The CDR3 bases are TGTGCCAGCAGCTTAGGACAGCTTCCCAGCACAGATACGCAGTATTTT.

The genes are TRBV6-6 and TRBJ1-5, with 8 bases fitting TRBD1. The CDR3 sequence is 14 residues long. Looked up from germline, CDR1 is MNHNY and CDR2 is SVGAGI (reference sequence). V lost 6 bases to trimming and J lost 4 bases; unmatched junction nucleotides: 5. Written as DNA, the CDR3 is TGTGCCAGCAGCTCCGACAGGGGAAATCAGCCCCAGCATTTT. This sequence encodes CASSSDRGNQPQHF.

This chain uses TRBV20-1 with TRBJ2-1, with unresolved D. The V gene lost 3 bases and the J gene lost 5 bases, with 14 bases spanning the gap. The CDR3 is 14 amino acids. Germline V gives CDR1 DFQATT, CDR2 SNEGSKA (reference sequence). The CDR3 region has the DNA TGCAGTGCTAGTACCTTTGCGTCCAACAATGAGCAGTTCTTC. This translates into CSASTFASNNEQFF.

The gene calls are TRBV7-9 and TRBJ2-7, with no clear D. V gave up 5 bases and J gave up 3 bases, with 8 bases separating them. CDR3 length equals 12 residues. Germline CDR1 reads SEHNR; CDR2 reads FQNEAQ (reference sequence). The CDR3 DNA is TGTGCCAGCAGCCTCGTCCGCTACGAGCAGTACTTC. Amino acid sequence: CASSLVRYEQYF. Filled out from reference TRBV7-9 and TRBJ2-7, the complete variable domain reads DTGVSQNPRHKITKRGQNVTFRCDPISEHNRLYWYRQTLGQGPEFLTYFQNEAQLEKSRLLSDRFSAERPKGSFSTLEIQRTEQGDSAMYLCASSLVRYEQYFGPGTRLTVT.

The genes are TRBV18 and TRBJ2-2; D unclear. V shed 3 bases and J shed 3 bases, with 14 bases lying between them. Germline assignment: CDR1 KGHSH and CDR2 LQKENI. The CDR3 consists of 16 residues. The CDR3 sequence: CASSPGIRVDTGELFF. CDR3 in DNA: TGTGCCAGCTCACCCGGAATCCGGGTGGACACCGGGGAGCTGTTTTTT.

This chain connects TRBV15 to TRBJ1-6, with 8 positions matching TRBD1. J was trimmed by 9 bases and V by 3 bases; bases with no gene match: 7. The germline gives CDR1 LNHNV, CDR2 YYDKDF (reference sequence). CDR3 size: 15 residues. In DNA, the CDR3 is TGTGCCACCAGCAGGGGGACAGGAGTCGGTTCACCCCTCCACTTT. Amino acids: CATSRGTGVGSPLHF.

J is TRBJ1-5 and V is TRBV6-5; no definite D call. The CDR3 loop spans 15 amino acids. CDR1 and CDR2 (germline): MNHEY, SVGAGI. V lost 2 bases and J 7 bases, leaving 15 bases between the germline ends. CDR3 sequence reads: CASSYDKSRRQPQHF. DNA for the CDR3: TGTGCCAGCAGTTACGATAAGTCCAGGAGGCAGCCCCAGCATTTT.

The V call is TRBV23-1, the J call TRBJ1-5, with 8 bases that match TRBD1. TRBV23-1 falls under the ORF class, with uncertain function. V dropped 8 bases and J dropped 0; count of bases not matched to a gene: 18. The CDR3 has 19 residues. The CDR3 here is CASPDDLGGQEHSNQPQHF. The CDR3 DNA reads TGCGCCAGCCCAGACGACCTAGGGGGACAGGAGCATAGCAATCAGCCCCAGCATTTT.

The rearrangement joins TRBV29-1 to TRBJ1-1, with a tentative D call TRBD1 (5 bases). CDR1 and CDR2 (germline): SQVTM, ANQGSEA. V was shortened by 5 bases and J by 1 base, with 8 bases between the two germline ends. This CDR3 region has 12 residues. CDR3 sequence reads: CSVMTANTEAFF. DNA for the CDR3: TGCAGCGTTATGACAGCGAACACTGAAGCTTTCTTT.

The chain uses TRBV27 and TRBJ1-6; D gene uncertain. The germline V and J ends were trimmed by 3 bases and 3 bases, with 15 bases remaining between them. Germline CDR1 MNHEY, CDR2 SMNVEV (reference sequence). The CDR3 loop spans 17 amino acids. CDR3 coding DNA: TGTGCCAGCAGTTTCAGCTACAGAGCCTACTATAATTCACCCCTCCACTTT. Protein: CASSFSYRAYYNSPLHF.

This clone was recorded once. This rearrangement joins TRBV29-1 to TRBJ2-2; 8 bases are a match to TRBD1. V lost 6 bases, J lost 5 bases, and 8 bases stayed unmatched. Germline lookup yields CDR1 SQVTM and CDR2 ANQGSEA. This CDR3 is 14 amino acids long. The CDR3 is CSVDFGTGTGELFF. The CDR3 DNA reads as TGCAGCGTCGACTTCGGGACAGGAACCGGGGAGCTGTTTTTT.

This sequence joins TRBV7-9 and TRBJ2-5; 8 bases fit TRBD1. This CDR3 spans 15 amino acids. The germline V gene encodes CDR1 SEHNR and CDR2 FQNEAQ (reference sequence). The junction had 14 bases not matched to a gene; V was cut back by 1 base and J by 13 bases. CDR3 nucleotides: TGTGCCAGCAGCTTAGTTAACCTGGCAGGGGGCGCGCGGTACTTC. This sequence encodes CASSLVNLAGGARYF. Full variable domain (outside the CDR3, taken from reference TRBV7-9 and TRBJ2-5): DTGVSQNPRHKITKRGQNVTFRCDPISEHNRLYWYRQTLGQGPEFLTYFQNEAQLEKSRLLSDRFSAERPKGSFSTLEIQRTEQGDSAMYLCASSLVNLAGGARYFGPGTRLLVL.

The chain uses TRBV24-1 and TRBJ2-1; 7 bases line up with TRBD2. This CDR3 region has 17 residues. V trimming: 3 bases; J trimming: 2 bases; junction bases outside the gene matches: 9. CDR1 is KGHDR, CDR2 SFDVKD, per germline. This CDR3 is CATSDDRTRGTYNEQFF. The CDR3, as DNA: TGTGCCACCAGTGATGACCGGACTAGAGGGACCTACAATGAGCAGTTCTTC.

J is TRBJ2-5 and V is TRBV19, with 10 bases that match TRBD2. The CDR3 has 13 residues. Germline V gene lookup returns CDR1 LNHDA and CDR2 SQIVND (reference sequence). With V trimmed by 10 bases and J by 5 bases, 7 bases remained unmatched. CDR3 sequence: CATSSGGRETQYF. In DNA form, the CDR3 reads TGTGCCACCTCTAGCGGGGGAAGGGAGACCCAGTACTTC.

The CDR3 DNA sequence: TGTGCCATCAGTGTTCGGGGGGAAGAGCCCCAGCATTTT. Its translation: CAISVRGEEPQHF. The chain carries TRBV10-3 and TRBJ1-5, with D possibly TRBD1 on 5 matching bases. CDR1 and CDR2 (germline): ENHRY, SYGVKD. Trimming removed 4 bases from V and 8 bases from J, with 12 bases in between. The CDR3 is 13 residues long.

This clone was seen a single time. V usage is TRBV7-3 and J usage is TRBJ2-1, with 9 bases lining up with TRBD2. The germline V gene encodes CDR1 SGHTA and CDR2 FQGTGA. The trim removed 1 base at V and 4 bases at J, leaving 8 bases unmatched. This CDR3 has 17 amino acids. This CDR3 is CASSLKGPSGIYNEQFF. CDR3 nucleotides: TGTGCCAGCAGCTTAAAGGGTCCTAGCGGGATATACAATGAGCAGTTCTTC. The variable domain in full, completed from reference TRBV7-3 and TRBJ2-1, reads GAGVSQTPSNKVTEKGKYVELRCDPISGHTALYWYRQSLGQGPEFLIYFQGTGAADDSGLPNDRFFAVRPEGSVSTLKIQRTERGDSAVYLCASSLKGPSGIYNEQFFGPGTRLTVL.

The DNA of the CDR3 is TGTGCCAGCAGCGTGGGACTAGCAGATGAGCAGTTCTTC. Its translation is CASSVGLADEQFF. The chain joins TRBV7-8 to TRBJ2-1, with TRBD2 matching 9 bases. This CDR3 region has 13 residues. Losses at the gene ends were 5 bases for V and 8 bases for J; bases not matched to a gene: 4. Germline loops: CDR1 SGHVS, CDR2 FQNEAQ.

The genes are TRBV4-3 and TRBJ2-1; no reliable D call. Germline values: CDR1 LGHNA, CDR2 YSLEER. This CDR3 comprises 12 residues. V shed 2 bases and J shed 7 bases, with 6 bases lying between them. CDR3 in amino acids: CASSQFRNEQFF. CDR3 in DNA: TGCGCCAGCAGCCAATTCCGTAATGAGCAGTTCTTC.

About this clone: This specimen includes other DNA sequences encoding the same CDR3. This chain uses TRBV27 with TRBJ2-7; 8 nucleotides line up with TRBD2. V lost 2 bases to trimming and J lost 3 bases; unmatched junction nucleotides: 3. This CDR3 has 14 residues. Germline values: CDR1 MNHEY, CDR2 SMNVEV (reference sequence). The CDR3 spells CASSLLAGNYEQYF. The CDR3 nucleotides read TGTGCCAGCAGTTTACTAGCGGGTAACTACGAGCAGTACTTC.

The J gene is TRBJ2-5, the V gene TRBV5-1, with 7 bases fitting TRBD1. This CDR3 has 15 residues. V was clipped by 7 bases and J by 3 bases; unmatched bases: 12. CDR1 is SGHRS, CDR2 YFSETQ, per germline. CDR3 loop: CASDPGTATKETQYF. In DNA, the CDR3 is TGCGCCAGCGACCCGGGGACAGCCACTAAAGAGACCCAGTACTTC.

This chain's CDR3 is CASSESTSRRQFF. CDR3 DNA sequence: TGCGCCAGCAGTGAGTCCACCTCTAGGCGGCAGTTCTTC. The rearrangement links TRBV10-1 to TRBJ2-1; D is undetermined. The CDR3 is made up of 13 amino acids. Trimming removed 0 bases from V and 12 bases from J, with 12 bases in between. Looked up from germline, CDR1 is WNHNN and CDR2 is SYGVQD (reference sequence).

The chain combines TRBV7-3 with TRBJ2-1; 8 positions match TRBD2. Looked up from germline, CDR1 is SGHTA and CDR2 is FQGTGA. Trimming at V came to 2 bases and at J to 7 bases, leaving 7 bases not matched to a gene. The CDR3 is 15 amino acids. CDR3 region: CASSLGLADWNEQFF. The CDR3 DNA follows: TGTGCCAGCAGCTTAGGACTAGCTGACTGGAATGAGCAGTTCTTC.

The chain employs TRBV11-2 and TRBJ2-7; 7 bases are a match to TRBD1. After removal of 5 bases from V and 6 bases from J, the junction contained 7 bases not matched to a gene. The germline CDR1 and CDR2 sequences are SGHAT and FQNNGV. The CDR3 totals 13 residues. CDR3 coding DNA: TGTGCCAGCAGCGTCCACAGGGGTGGCGAGCAGTACTTC. This gives the protein CASSVHRGGEQYF.